The subject of this entry is one T cell receptor beta chain. Assay: immunoSEQ multiplex PCR; the TCRdb copy retains only in-frame clones and omits some. The sample includes tens of thousands of clones, under 95% of them seen just once. V lost 6 bases and J lost 6; bases outside the gene matches: 5. The CDR3 contains 13 residues. Germline CDR1 reads SEHNR; CDR2 reads FQNEAQ (reference sequence). This record comes from a study of blood T cell repertoires in COVID-19. Study as a whole: In each case, the material was cDNA or gDNA derived from T cells, B-cell-depleted T cells, or PBMCs.

This sequence joins TRBV7-9 and TRBJ2-7, with 10 nucleotides matching TRBD1. This TCR was sampled from a human donor in a cohort sampled during active COVID-19. Sequenced input: peripheral blood. CDR3 DNA sequence: TGTGCCAGCAGTACAGGGACAGGGGTCGAGCAGTACTTC. Protein: CASSTGTGVEQYF. The complete variable domain, with remaining parts taken from reference TRBV7-9 and TRBJ2-7, reads DTGVSQNPRHKITKRGQNVTFRCDPISEHNRLYWYRQTLGQGPEFLTYFQNEAQLEKSRLLSDRFSAERPKGSFSTLEIQRTEQGDSAMYLCASSTGTGVEQYFGPGTRLTVT.